The 28 T cell receptor beta chains given below trace back to one sample, sequenced in a study of human T cells and chemical hapten exposure. The time point: patch test 1, 2 weeks after DPC sensitization. Treatment denoted: therapeutic diphenylcyclopropenone sensitization with weekly scalp DPC. Via MiXCR, TCRdb re-called the RACE reads, giving one row per CDR3 protein. The data contain approximately 340,000 distinct CDR3 sequences, roughly 6.9% of them singletons. The sample in question was whole blood, obtained in connection with sensitization to the hapten diphenylcyclopropenone (DPC). The receptors stem from a woman aged 18-30 years with alopecia areata. Some clones in this sample may be carry-over from other donors' samples.

The CDR3 nucleotides read TGTGCCAGCAGCGGGGCTAGCGGGGGAGGGATGACCCAGTACTTC. As protein: CASSGASGGGMTQYF. The V gene is TRBV9, the J gene TRBJ2-5, with 10 bases fitting TRBD2. Germline V CDR1 and CDR2: SGDLS, YYNGEE. The CDR3 runs to 15 residues. The junction had 9 bases not matched to a gene; V was cut back by 3 bases and J by 7 bases.

This clonotype was seen at least ten times. V gene TRBV6-5 combines with J gene TRBJ2-7; D may correspond to TRBD1 or TRBD2 (7 bases each). The CDR3 spans 14 residues. Germline CDR1 is MNHEY and CDR2 is SVGAGI. Trimming removed 5 bases from V and 1 base from J, with 12 bases in between. Written as DNA, the CDR3 is TGTGCCAGCAGTAGCGGGACAGCGTCCTACGAGCAGTACTTC. Protein: CASSSGTASYEQYF.

This clonotype showed up many times. This chain uses TRBV3-1 with TRBJ2-1, with D possibly matching TRBD2 (5 bases). Per the germline V gene, CDR1 is LGHDT and CDR2 is YNNKEL (reference sequence). The CDR3 runs 14 residues. The V end lost 4 bases, the J end lost 5 bases, and 12 bases lay between the germline ends. CDR3 region: CASSRTPDHNEQFF. The CDR3 nucleotides are TGTGCCAGCAGCCGGACTCCCGACCACAATGAGCAGTTCTTC.

The J gene is TRBJ2-7, the V gene TRBV5-1; maybe TRBD2 (6 bases). The CDR3 covers 14 residues. Between the trimmed V and J ends, which lost 0 bases and 5 bases, there was a span of 12 bases. Per the germline V gene, CDR1 is SGHRS and CDR2 is YFSETQ. CDR3 in amino acids: CASSLVSGQDEQYF. CDR3 nucleotides: TGCGCCAGCAGCTTGGTTAGCGGCCAGGACGAGCAGTACTTC.

This clonotype was seen ten or more times. The chain is built from TRBV3-1 and TRBJ2-2; no firm D call. Germline V gene sequence: CDR1 LGHDT, CDR2 YNNKEL (reference sequence). This CDR3 region has 13 residues. V lost 0 bases, J lost 3 bases, and 2 bases lay in between. The CDR3 region is CASSQEYTGELFF. The CDR3 DNA is TGTGCCAGCAGCCAAGAATACACCGGGGAGCTGTTTTTT. Combining the CDR3 with reference TRBV3-1 and TRBJ2-2 gives the whole variable domain DTAVSQTPKYLVTQMGNDKSIKCEQNLGHDTMYWYKQDSKKFLKIMFSYNNKELIINETVPNRFSPKSPDKAHLNLHINSLELGDSAVYFCASSQEYTGELFFGEGSRLTVL.

V and J are TRBV29-1 and TRBJ2-3; D not resolved. This CDR3 comprises 15 residues. The ends were cut back, 4 bases at V and 3 bases at J, with 17 bases in the middle. Germline CDR1 is SQVTM and CDR2 is ANQGSEA. CDR3 amino acids: CSVVPGHLTTDTQYF. The CDR3 DNA sequence: TGCAGCGTTGTACCCGGGCATCTCACTACAGATACGCAGTATTTT.

This clonotype appeared a few times. This sequence joins TRBV11-2 and TRBJ2-5; tentative D call: TRBD2 (6 bases). The V end lost 5 bases, the J end lost 1 base, and 17 bases lay between the germline ends. CDR3 length: 16 amino acids. The germline CDR1 and CDR2 sequences are SGHAT and FQNNGV. The DNA for the CDR3 is TGTGCCAGCAGCATCACTAGCTCCCAGGGCCAAGAGACCCAGTACTTC. It translates to CASSITSSQGQETQYF. Variable domain in full (rest from reference TRBV11-2 and TRBJ2-5): EAGVAQSPRYKIIEKRQSVAFWCNPISGHATLYWYQQILGQGPKLLIQFQNNGVVDDSQLPKDRFSAERLKGVDSTLKIQPAKLEDSAVYLCASSITSSQGQETQYFGPGTRLLVL.

This clonotype appeared a few times. The V call is TRBV4-2, the J call TRBJ2-1; D remains unclear. Germline assignment: CDR1 LGHNA and CDR2 YNFKEQ. V shed 1 base and J shed 2 bases, with 6 bases lying between them. This CDR3 region has 14 residues. The CDR3 coding sequence is TGTGCCAGCAGCCAAGCCGGCCCCTACAATGAGCAGTTCTTC. It encodes CASSQAGPYNEQFF.

This clonotype has ten or more counts. The chain recombines TRBV4-1 with TRBJ2-5; D is uncertain. The CDR3 runs 15 residues. V was clipped by 0 bases and J by 5 bases, with 13 bases between them. CDR1 is MGHRA and CDR2 is YSYEKL in the germline V gene. The CDR3 loop reads CASSQDHTSAETQYF. Written as DNA, the CDR3 is TGCGCCAGCAGCCAAGATCACACCTCAGCCGAGACCCAGTACTTC.

The CDR3 is CSARKTLMNTEAFF. In DNA, the CDR3 is TGCAGTGCTAGAAAGACCCTAATGAACACTGAAGCTTTCTTT. This chain uses TRBV20-1 with TRBJ1-1, with D hard to call. The CDR3 covers 14 residues. V lost 2 bases and J lost 0, with 10 bases in between. The germline gives CDR1 DFQATT, CDR2 SNEGSKA (reference sequence).

This clonotype was seen a few times. In DNA, the CDR3 is TGTGCCAGCAGTTTAAAGGGGTATGGCTACACCTTC. This translates into CASSLKGYGYTF. The chain carries TRBV12-3 or TRBV12-4 and TRBJ1-2; maybe TRBD1 (5 bases). The CDR3 length is 12 residues. With 2 bases removed from V and 5 bases from J, the gap between germline ends came to 6 bases.

This chain uses TRBV28 with TRBJ2-7; TRBD2 matches 13 bases. The CDR3 runs 17 residues. Losses at the gene ends were 3 bases for V and 7 bases for J; bases not matched to a gene: 12. Germline V gene data show CDR1 as MDHEN and CDR2 as SYDVKM. CDR3 amino acids: CASSLPTSGGAVWEQYF. The CDR3 region has the DNA TGTGCCAGCAGTTTGCCCACTAGCGGGGGGGCGGTATGGGAGCAGTACTTC.

This clonotype was counted at least ten times. The chain employs TRBV7-2 and TRBJ1-6, with D unresolved. V was clipped by 5 bases and J by 8 bases, with 16 bases between them. This CDR3 has 15 residues. The germline gives CDR1 SGHTA, CDR2 FQGNSA. The CDR3 DNA is TGTGCCAGCAGCCAACGCGCCGAGCCCCATTCACCCCTCCACTTT. This sequence encodes CASSQRAEPHSPLHF.

This clonotype was observed many times. This sequence joins TRBV19 and TRBJ2-7; D assignment may be TRBD1 or TRBD2 (6 bases each). V was trimmed by 3 bases and J by 3 bases, leaving 15 bases between them. CDR1 is LNHDA and CDR2 is SQIVND in the germline V gene (reference sequence). The CDR3 runs to 15 residues. CDR3 in DNA: TGTGCCAGTAGTATCCGGGTTGGAGGGGGCTACGAGCAGTACTTC. This translates into CASSIRVGGGYEQYF.

DNA for the CDR3: TGTGCCAGCAGTTTAATTGGGGCTCAAGAGACCCAGTACTTC. Translation: CASSLIGAQETQYF. V gene TRBV27 combines with J gene TRBJ2-5; tentatively, D is TRBD1 (5 bases). The CDR3 has 14 residues. CDR1 and CDR2 (germline): MNHEY, SMNVEV (reference sequence). The germline V and J ends were trimmed by 2 bases and 2 bases, with 9 bases remaining between them.

The chain carries TRBV2 and TRBJ2-3; weak D call: TRBD1 (6 bases). Trimming removed 4 bases at V and 4 bases at J, with 15 bases between. The germline CDR1 and CDR2 sequences are SNHLY and FYNNEI. This CDR3 spans 15 amino acids. CDR3 coding DNA: TGTGCCAGCAGTGTAGGCAGGGGATTAGCAGATACGCAGTATTTT. It specifies CASSVGRGLADTQYF.

This clonotype was counted only a few times. This rearrangement joins TRBV13 to TRBJ2-3; 13 nucleotides agree with TRBD2. V lost 5 bases to trimming and J lost 2 bases; unmatched junction nucleotides: 7. The CDR3 is made up of 17 amino acids. The V gene's germline CDR1 is PRHDT and CDR2 FYEKMQ (reference sequence). This CDR3 is CASSVGTSGATTDTQYF. CDR3 DNA sequence: TGTGCCAGCAGCGTCGGGACTAGCGGGGCCACCACAGATACGCAGTATTTT.

This clonotype was observed a handful of times. The chain combines TRBV5-1 with TRBJ2-7; 11 bases agree with TRBD1. Germline CDR1 and CDR2: SGHRS and YFSETQ. V shed 4 bases and J 1 base; nucleotides not matched to a gene: 10. The CDR3 is 17 amino acids. CDR3 DNA: TGCGCCAGCAGCCCCCGGGACAGGGGGTTGATGTCCTACGAGCAGTACTTC. Amino acids: CASSPRDRGLMSYEQYF.

The chain couples TRBV6-2 or TRBV6-3 to TRBJ2-3; weak D call: TRBD1 (6 bases). Trimming left V 5 bases short and J 2 bases short, with 14 bases between. The V gene's germline CDR1 is MNHEY and CDR2 SVGEGT. This CDR3 comprises 15 residues. CDR3 DNA: TGTGCCAGCAGTCTGTTGGGACACCCCACAGATACGCAGTATTTT. This gives the protein CASSLLGHPTDTQYF.

In this sample, this clonotype turned up many times. V usage is TRBV2 and J usage is TRBJ2-5; D is possibly TRBD2 (6 bases). Germline loops: CDR1 SNHLY, CDR2 FYNNEI. The V gene lost 3 bases and the J gene lost 1 base, with 12 bases spanning the gap. The CDR3 runs to 15 residues. CDR3 loop: CASSDGSVPQETQYF. The CDR3 DNA reads as TGTGCCAGCAGTGACGGGAGCGTCCCCCAAGAGACCCAGTACTTC.

This clonotype was observed many times. This chain connects TRBV7-8 to TRBJ1-4; possible D gene TRBD1, 6 bases. CDR1 is SGHVS, CDR2 FQNEAQ, per germline. V was shortened by 5 bases and J by 6 bases, with 19 bases between the two germline ends. CDR3 length: 16 residues. The CDR3 DNA reads as TGTGCCAGCAGCCCGCAAGCCGGGACAAGATATGAAAAACTGTTTTTT. Translating gives CASSPQAGTRYEKLFF.

The table lists this clonotype with many counts. The chain uses TRBV12-5 and TRBJ1-5; D is possibly TRBD1 (6 bases). Germline V CDR1 and CDR2: LGHNT, FRNRAP. CDR3 length: 16 amino acids. Deletions cut 0 bases from V and 3 bases from J, with 12 bases between. DNA of the CDR3: TGTGCTAGTGGTTTGGTACTGGGACAACTCAATCAGCCCCAGCATTTT. Its protein product is CASGLVLGQLNQPQHF.

This clonotype was detected only once. It may be a read error: a sequence one base away is much more abundant. This sequence joins TRBV29-1 and TRBJ2-3, with a tentative D call TRBD2 (7 bases). V dropped 5 bases and J dropped 1 base, with 13 bases sitting between them. CDR1 SQVTM and CDR2 ANQGSEA come from the germline V gene. CDR3 length: 14 amino acids. The CDR3 loop is CSVLGGACTDTQYF. In nucleotides, the CDR3 is TGCAGCGTTTTGGGGGGGGCATGCACAGATACGCAGTATTTT.

This clonotype has just a few counts. This chain links TRBV5-4 with TRBJ2-7; 8 positions match TRBD2. This CDR3 spans 14 amino acids. CDR1 and CDR2 (germline): SGHNT, YYREEE (reference sequence). Trimming at V came to 4 bases and at J to 6 bases, leaving 9 bases not matched to a gene. CDR3 bases: TGTGCCAGCAGCCCCGATCTGCGGGGGGTCGAGCAGTACTTC. Its translation is CASSPDLRGVEQYF.

This clonotype was found many times. This chain uses TRBV15 with TRBJ2-3, with D unclear. The CDR3 runs 13 residues. V was pared by 0 bases and J by 6 bases, with 7 bases between. Germline CDR1 is LNHNV and CDR2 is YYDKDF (reference sequence). The CDR3 spells CATSRDNSDTQYF. In DNA form, the CDR3 reads TGTGCCACCAGCAGAGACAACTCGGATACGCAGTATTTT. The full variable domain, rest sourced from reference TRBV15 and TRBJ2-3, is DAMVIQNPRYQVTQFGKPVTLSCSQTLNHNVMYWYQQKSSQAPKLLFHYYDKDFNNEADTPDNFQSRRPNTSFCFLDIRSPGLGDTAMYLCATSRDNSDTQYFGPGTRLTVL.

V usage is TRBV7-2 and J usage is TRBJ1-1; 8 bases fit TRBD1. CDR1 and CDR2 from the germline V gene are SGHTA and FQGNSA. This CDR3 is 14 amino acids long. V lost 2 bases and J lost 5; bases outside the gene matches: 4. The CDR3 protein is CASSLTRQGTEAFF. In DNA, the CDR3 is TGTGCCAGCAGCTTAACGCGACAGGGGACTGAAGCTTTCTTT.

The V gene is TRBV18, the J gene TRBJ1-5; weak D call: TRBD1 (6 bases). CDR1 is KGHSH, CDR2 LQKENI, per germline. The CDR3 loop spans 18 amino acids. Trimming removed 4 bases from V and 0 bases from J, with 19 bases in between. CDR3 amino acids: CASSRPPAGQYSNQPQHF. DNA for the CDR3: TGTGCCAGCTCACGACCCCCTGCCGGACAGTATAGCAATCAGCCCCAGCATTTT.

This clonotype was seen a few times. The chain uses TRBV10-3 and TRBJ1-4; D is undetermined. The CDR3 runs 13 residues. The germline V and J ends were trimmed by 2 bases and 1 base, with 2 bases remaining between them. Germline CDR1 ENHRY, CDR2 SYGVKD. As DNA, the CDR3 is TGTGCCATCAGTGAGGAAACTAATGAAAAACTGTTTTTT. Its protein is CAISEETNEKLFF.